This T cell receptor (beta chain) was captured in a study of T cell responses to AZD1222 COVID-19 vaccine. This CDR3 has 15 residues. Deletions cut 0 bases from V and 2 bases from J, with 11 bases between. Germline V CDR1 and CDR2: SGHNT, YYREEE (reference sequence). Clones were read by immunoSEQ multiplex PCR, and TCRdb kept only the in-frame ones, dropping some. Here the sample spans 150,000 to 200,000 clones, about 88% being singletons. Second-dose groups at about 4 or about 12 weeks were pooled. Sample: peripheral blood, taken 28 days after the second AZD1222 dose. The chain uses TRBV5-4 and TRBJ1-2; D is perhaps TRBD1 (5 bases). This receptor was obtained from an adult who received the AZD1222 COVID-19 vaccine. The CDR3 sequence is CASSLEPGTNYGYTF. The CDR3 DNA sequence: TGTGCCAGCAGCTTGGAACCCGGGACCAACTATGGCTACACCTTC.